This note documents a single T cell receptor beta chain sequence. This sample was included in a study of blood T cell repertoires in COVID-19. Germline V gene sequence: CDR1 KGHSH, CDR2 LQKENI. The V end lost 5 bases, the J end lost 7 bases, and 14 bases lay between the germline ends. CDR3 length: 13 residues. Measured with immunoSEQ multiplex PCR; TCRdb has only the in-frame clones, and not every one. Of about 100,000 clones listed, approximately 89% are singletons. V usage is TRBV18 and J usage is TRBJ1-2; D not resolved. Sequencing was performed on peripheral blood. This clonotype originated in a man aged 45-65 years with active COVID-19. CDR3 in DNA: TGTGCCAGCTCAACTTCGGACTGGTTTGGCTACACCTTC. Protein product: CASSTSDWFGYTF.